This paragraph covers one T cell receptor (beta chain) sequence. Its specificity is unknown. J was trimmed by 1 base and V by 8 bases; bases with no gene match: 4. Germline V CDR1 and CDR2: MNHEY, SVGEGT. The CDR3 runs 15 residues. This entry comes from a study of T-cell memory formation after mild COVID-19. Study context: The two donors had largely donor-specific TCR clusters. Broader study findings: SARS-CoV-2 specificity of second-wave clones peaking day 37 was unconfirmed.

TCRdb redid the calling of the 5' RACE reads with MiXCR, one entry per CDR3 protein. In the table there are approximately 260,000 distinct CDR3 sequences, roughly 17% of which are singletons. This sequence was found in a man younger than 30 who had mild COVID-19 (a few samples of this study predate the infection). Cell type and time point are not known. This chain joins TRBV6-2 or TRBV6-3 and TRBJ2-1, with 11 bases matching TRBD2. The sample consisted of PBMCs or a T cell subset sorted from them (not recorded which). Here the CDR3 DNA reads TGTGCCAGCCTTAGCGGGGGGGAATCCTACAATGAGCAGTTCTTC. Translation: CASLSGGESYNEQFF.